A selection of T cell receptor beta chains follows, all from one sample in a study of PD-L1 blockade in urothelial cancer. TCRdb's copy holds only in-frame clones and misses some; the assay was immunoSEQ multiplex PCR. Of some 56,000 clones listed, roughly 84% are singletons. The material was PBMCs, obtained around atezolizumab (anti-PD-L1) treatment. All receptors come from a man aged 50 to 60 with urothelial cancer. CDR3s include the opening cysteine and the closing phenylalanine or tryptophan. A D gene is named only where the DNA matches it firmly. Some rows have no size entry. The others give once, few or many, or a class for an expanded clone.

CDR3 DNA: TGTGCCAGCAGTCAAGCGGTGTCTAAGTACGAGCAGTACTTC
CDR3 protein: CASSQAVSKYEQYF
J gene: TRBJ2-7
clone size: -
V gene: TRBV6-5
D gene: -

CDR3 DNA: TGTGCCAGCAGCGCCTGGACAGTTTCTAGCAATCAGCCCCAGCATTTT
CDR3 protein: CASSAWTVSSNQPQHF
J gene: TRBJ1-5
clone size: -
V gene: TRBV9
D gene: -

CDR3 DNA: TGTGCCAGCAGTGCACGCCAGGGGAGCGGCTCCTACAATGAGCAGTTCTTC
CDR3 protein: CASSARQGSGSYNEQFF
J gene: TRBJ2-1
clone size: -
V gene: TRBV25-1
D gene: -

CDR3 DNA: TGTGCCAGTAGTATCGGGCGGGGGGGGTCAGATACGCAGTATTTT
CDR3 protein: CASSIGRGGSDTQYF
J gene: TRBJ2-3
clone size: -
V gene: TRBV19
D gene: TRBD2

CDR3 DNA: TGCGCCAGCAGGGACAGCTCTGGAAACACCATATATTTT
CDR3 protein: CASRDSSGNTIYF
J gene: TRBJ1-3
clone size: -
V gene: TRBV10-2
D gene: -

CDR3 DNA: TGTGCCAGCAGTGAATACGGGTCAGATACGCAGTATTTT
CDR3 protein: CASSEYGSDTQYF
J gene: TRBJ2-3
clone size: once
V gene: TRBV25-1
D gene: -

CDR3 DNA: TGTGCCAGCAGCGTTAGGACAGCCTCCTACGAGCAGTACTTC
CDR3 protein: CASSVRTASYEQYF
J gene: TRBJ2-7
clone size: medium-sized
V gene: TRBV7-9
D gene: -

CDR3 DNA: TGTGCCAGCAGCCCCCGGACAGGGGGCTCCTACAATGAGCAGTTCTTC
CDR3 protein: CASSPRTGGSYNEQFF
J gene: TRBJ2-1
clone size: -
V gene: TRBV7-2
D gene: TRBD1

CDR3 DNA: TGCGCCAGCAGCCAAGATAATGGGGGGGAGACCCAGTACTTC
CDR3 protein: CASSQDNGGETQYF
J gene: TRBJ2-5
clone size: -
V gene: TRBV4-3
D gene: -

CDR3 DNA: TGTGCCAGCAGCTTAGGCGGGATAAACACCGGGGAGCTGTTTTTT
CDR3 protein: CASSLGGINTGELFF
J gene: TRBJ2-2
clone size: -
V gene: TRBV11-3
D gene: -

CDR3 DNA: TGTGCCATCACCCAGTCAGGCTCCTACGAGCAGTACTTC
CDR3 protein: CAITQSGSYEQYF
J gene: TRBJ2-7
clone size: -
V gene: TRBV10-3
D gene: -

CDR3 DNA: TGTGCCAGCAGCCTCCCCGGACTAGCGAGCTCCTACGAGCAGTACTTC
CDR3 protein: CASSLPGLASSYEQYF
J gene: TRBJ2-7
clone size: -
V gene: TRBV5-6
D gene: TRBD2

CDR3 DNA: TGTGCCAGCAGCTTACTTGGGACAGTGGCTAACTATGGCTACACCTTC
CDR3 protein: CASSLLGTVANYGYTF
J gene: TRBJ1-2
clone size: few
V gene: TRBV7-9
D gene: TRBD1

CDR3 DNA: TGTGCCAGCAGCTTAGGCCCCTGGGACAGGGTTTTCTATGGCTACACCTTC
CDR3 protein: CASSLGPWDRVFYGYTF
J gene: TRBJ1-2
clone size: -
V gene: TRBV13
D gene: TRBD1

CDR3 DNA: TGTGCCAGCAGCTTGCGCTCTAGCGGGAGGGCGGGGACGGAGCTGTTTTTT
CDR3 protein: CASSLRSSGRAGTELFF
J gene: TRBJ2-2
clone size: -
V gene: TRBV5-6
D gene: TRBD2

CDR3 DNA: TGCGCCAGCAGTGAGTCGGGACGCGGGAGGGTGGCCAAAAACATTCAGTACTTC
CDR3 protein: CASSESGRGRVAKNIQYF
J gene: TRBJ2-4
clone size: -
V gene: TRBV10-2
D gene: TRBD2

CDR3 DNA: TGTGCCAGCAGTTTGTTGGGCGGGACTTACTACGAGCAGTACTTC
CDR3 protein: CASSLLGGTYYEQYF
J gene: TRBJ2-7
clone size: -
V gene: TRBV27
D gene: -

CDR3 DNA: TGTGCCAGCAGCCCCCCGGGACTAGCGGCCAACGAGCAGTACTTC
CDR3 protein: CASSPPGLAANEQYF
J gene: TRBJ2-7
clone size: -
V gene: TRBV7-2
D gene: TRBD2

CDR3 DNA: TGTGCCAGCAGCTTGTCCTGGTACATCACCGGGGAGCTGTTTTTT
CDR3 protein: CASSLSWYITGELFF
J gene: TRBJ2-2
clone size: -
V gene: TRBV5-8
D gene: -

CDR3 DNA: TGTGCCAGCTCACCCCGCTTGAGCGGGGGGTCCTACGAGCAGTACTTC
CDR3 protein: CASSPRLSGGSYEQYF
J gene: TRBJ2-7
clone size: -
V gene: TRBV18
D gene: TRBD2

CDR3 DNA: TGTGCCAGCAGCTTGGGGGGACTACCTGCTATCGACAATGAGCAGTTCTTC
CDR3 protein: CASSLGGLPAIDNEQFF
J gene: TRBJ2-1
clone size: once
V gene: TRBV5-4
D gene: TRBD2

CDR3 DNA: TGTGCCAGCTCTCCACCAGCGGGGGAAAACACCGGGGAGCTGTTTTTT
CDR3 protein: CASSPPAGENTGELFF
J gene: TRBJ2-2
clone size: -
V gene: TRBV18
D gene: TRBD2

CDR3 DNA: TGTGCCAGCAGTTACCCGGACGGGGGTGAAAAACTGTTTTTT
CDR3 protein: CASSYPDGGEKLFF
J gene: TRBJ1-4
clone size: -
V gene: TRBV6-5
D gene: -

CDR3 DNA: TGTGCCAGCAGCCCCCGGGGTCCCTACAATGAGCAGTTCTTC
CDR3 protein: CASSPRGPYNEQFF
J gene: TRBJ2-1
clone size: once
V gene: TRBV7-2
D gene: -

CDR3 DNA: TGTGCCAGCAGTAAGACAGGGAGCTACAATCAGCCCCAGCATTTT
CDR3 protein: CASSKTGSYNQPQHF
J gene: TRBJ1-5
clone size: few
V gene: TRBV6-5
D gene: TRBD1

CDR3 DNA: TGTGCCAGCAGTAGGGACACAGCGCGGGGCTACACCTTC
CDR3 protein: CASSRDTARGYTF
J gene: TRBJ1-2
clone size: -
V gene: TRBV6-6
D gene: -

CDR3 DNA: TGTGCCAGCAGTCGGGGGGATCGCGGGGTGGATGAGCAGTTCTTC
CDR3 protein: CASSRGDRGVDEQFF
J gene: TRBJ2-1
clone size: -
V gene: TRBV6-6
D gene: TRBD2

CDR3 DNA: TGTGCCAGCAGTTGGGAGGTACACTCTGGAAACACCATATATTTT
CDR3 protein: CASSWEVHSGNTIYF
J gene: TRBJ1-3
clone size: -
V gene: TRBV6-5
D gene: -

CDR3 DNA: TGTGCCAGCAGTTTAGGTTCAGGGTTTGGCGAGCAGTACTTC
CDR3 protein: CASSLGSGFGEQYF
J gene: TRBJ2-7
clone size: -
V gene: TRBV27
D gene: -

CDR3 DNA: TGTGCCAGCACCGTCACAGGGAGTGATGAGCAGTTCTTC
CDR3 protein: CASTVTGSDEQFF
J gene: TRBJ2-1
clone size: -
V gene: TRBV6-6
D gene: -

CDR3 DNA: TGCGCCAGCAGCCCGCCGGGACAGTACAATGAGCAGTTCTTC
CDR3 protein: CASSPPGQYNEQFF
J gene: TRBJ2-1
clone size: -
V gene: TRBV5-1
D gene: TRBD1

CDR3 DNA: TGTGCCAGCAGTTTTTCAGGGGGCAAAGGCTACACCTTC
CDR3 protein: CASSFSGGKGYTF
J gene: TRBJ1-2
clone size: -
V gene: TRBV28
D gene: TRBD1

CDR3 DNA: TGTGCCAGCCGCCCGCGCGGGGTAGTGGGAAATACGCAGTATTTT
CDR3 protein: CASRPRGVVGNTQYF
J gene: TRBJ2-3
clone size: -
V gene: TRBV11-2
D gene: -

CDR3 DNA: TGTGCCAGCAGCCAAGGAGGGGAGACCCAGTACTTC
CDR3 protein: CASSQGGETQYF
J gene: TRBJ2-5
clone size: -
V gene: TRBV14
D gene: -

CDR3 DNA: TGTGCCAGCAGCCAAGATTGGCCAGACTCCGGTGAGCAGTTCTTC
CDR3 protein: CASSQDWPDSGEQFF
J gene: TRBJ2-1
clone size: -
V gene: TRBV4-2
D gene: -

CDR3 DNA: TGCGCCAGCAGTGAGAATAGGACAGGGGGTTATGGCTACACCTTC
CDR3 protein: CASSENRTGGYGYTF
J gene: TRBJ1-2
clone size: -
V gene: TRBV10-1
D gene: TRBD1

CDR3 DNA: TGTGCCAGCACTAAGCGGAACACCGGGGAGCTGTTTTTT
CDR3 protein: CASTKRNTGELFF
J gene: TRBJ2-2
clone size: -
V gene: TRBV2
D gene: -

CDR3 DNA: TGTGCCTGGAGTACCCCGCTGGCAGGGCAAGAGACCCAGTACTTC
CDR3 protein: CAWSTPLAGQETQYF
J gene: TRBJ2-5
clone size: -
V gene: TRBV30
D gene: -

CDR3 DNA: TGTGCCAGCAGTTACTCAGGTTTGCAGGTGGGTGAAGCTTTCTTT
CDR3 protein: CASSYSGLQVGEAFF
J gene: TRBJ1-1
clone size: -
V gene: TRBV6-6
D gene: -

CDR3 DNA: TGTGCCAGCAGCTTGGTTGGACTAGCGGGAGGGGGGCAAGAGACCCAGTACTTC
CDR3 protein: CASSLVGLAGGGQETQYF
J gene: TRBJ2-5
clone size: -
V gene: TRBV5-4
D gene: TRBD2

CDR3 DNA: TGCGCCAGCAGCTTGGGTAATAGCGGGAGTAAAGATACGCAGTATTTT
CDR3 protein: CASSLGNSGSKDTQYF
J gene: TRBJ2-3
clone size: -
V gene: TRBV5-1
D gene: TRBD2

CDR3 DNA: TGCGCCAGCACCCAAGCGGGAGAAGTTGGCGAGCAGTACTTC
CDR3 protein: CASTQAGEVGEQYF
J gene: TRBJ2-7
clone size: -
V gene: TRBV5-1
D gene: TRBD2

CDR3 DNA: TGTGCCAGCAGCCGCCCTGCCGGAAACATTCAGTACTTC
CDR3 protein: CASSRPAGNIQYF
J gene: TRBJ2-4
clone size: -
V gene: TRBV5-6
D gene: -

CDR3 DNA: TGTGCCAGCTCACCACGGGCGTCAGAGACCCAGTACTTC
CDR3 protein: CASSPRASETQYF
J gene: TRBJ2-5
clone size: -
V gene: TRBV18
D gene: -

CDR3 DNA: TGCGCCAGCAGCCAAGATGGGACAGGCCCTAGGGAGCAGTACTTC
CDR3 protein: CASSQDGTGPREQYF
J gene: TRBJ2-7
clone size: -
V gene: TRBV4-3
D gene: TRBD1

CDR3 DNA: TGTGCCAGCAGCTTAACTAGCGGGGGGCCGTGGGAGACCCAGTACTTC
CDR3 protein: CASSLTSGGPWETQYF
J gene: TRBJ2-5
clone size: -
V gene: TRBV7-3
D gene: TRBD2

CDR3 DNA: TGTGCCAGCAGTCCCCGGTGGGGGGACTACGAGCAGTACTTC
CDR3 protein: CASSPRWGDYEQYF
J gene: TRBJ2-7
clone size: -
V gene: TRBV27
D gene: -

CDR3 DNA: TGTGCCAGCAGCTCACAGGGAATAAATCAGCCCCAGCATTTT
CDR3 protein: CASSSQGINQPQHF
J gene: TRBJ1-5
clone size: once
V gene: TRBV7-2
D gene: -

CDR3 DNA: TGCGCCAGCAGCCAAGAGGGCGGGATTCACAATGAGCAGTTCTTC
CDR3 protein: CASSQEGGIHNEQFF
J gene: TRBJ2-1
clone size: -
V gene: TRBV4-3
D gene: -

CDR3 DNA: TGTGCCAGCAGCTCCGGACAGGGCTTTATGAACACTGAAGCTTTCTTT
CDR3 protein: CASSSGQGFMNTEAFF
J gene: TRBJ1-1
clone size: -
V gene: TRBV11-2
D gene: TRBD1

CDR3 DNA: TGTGCCAGCAGTTGGAGTTATCAGCCCCAGCATTTT
CDR3 protein: CASSWSYQPQHF
J gene: TRBJ1-5
clone size: -
V gene: TRBV28
D gene: -

CDR3 DNA: TGTGCCAGTAAGGCCGGGAACTCTGGAAACACCATATATTTT
CDR3 protein: CASKAGNSGNTIYF
J gene: TRBJ1-3
clone size: -
V gene: TRBV19
D gene: -

CDR3 DNA: TGTGCCAGCAGCTCACTCGCCACAGATACGCAGTATTTT
CDR3 protein: CASSSLATDTQYF
J gene: TRBJ2-3
clone size: -
V gene: TRBV7-2
D gene: -

CDR3 DNA: TGTGCCAGCTCACCAGGCAGCTCCTACGAGCAGTACTTC
CDR3 protein: CASSPGSSYEQYF
J gene: TRBJ2-7
clone size: -
V gene: TRBV18
D gene: -

CDR3 DNA: TGTGCCACCAGCAGAGAAGGGGGTGGTACGCAGTATTTT
CDR3 protein: CATSREGGGTQYF
J gene: TRBJ2-3
clone size: -
V gene: TRBV15
D gene: -

CDR3 DNA: TGTGCCAGCAGTCGTTTCGGCGGGGGGGCAATTATCTCCTACGAGCAGTACTTC
CDR3 protein: CASSRFGGGAIISYEQYF
J gene: TRBJ2-7
clone size: -
V gene: TRBV11-2
D gene: TRBD2

CDR3 DNA: TGTGCCAGCCATGACAGGTGGGGTGAAAAACTGTTTTTT
CDR3 protein: CASHDRWGEKLFF
J gene: TRBJ1-4
clone size: -
V gene: TRBV5-7
D gene: -

CDR3 DNA: TGTGCCAGTAGTCCCGGACAATATCCTAACTATGGCTACACCTTC
CDR3 protein: CASSPGQYPNYGYTF
J gene: TRBJ1-2
clone size: -
V gene: TRBV19
D gene: -